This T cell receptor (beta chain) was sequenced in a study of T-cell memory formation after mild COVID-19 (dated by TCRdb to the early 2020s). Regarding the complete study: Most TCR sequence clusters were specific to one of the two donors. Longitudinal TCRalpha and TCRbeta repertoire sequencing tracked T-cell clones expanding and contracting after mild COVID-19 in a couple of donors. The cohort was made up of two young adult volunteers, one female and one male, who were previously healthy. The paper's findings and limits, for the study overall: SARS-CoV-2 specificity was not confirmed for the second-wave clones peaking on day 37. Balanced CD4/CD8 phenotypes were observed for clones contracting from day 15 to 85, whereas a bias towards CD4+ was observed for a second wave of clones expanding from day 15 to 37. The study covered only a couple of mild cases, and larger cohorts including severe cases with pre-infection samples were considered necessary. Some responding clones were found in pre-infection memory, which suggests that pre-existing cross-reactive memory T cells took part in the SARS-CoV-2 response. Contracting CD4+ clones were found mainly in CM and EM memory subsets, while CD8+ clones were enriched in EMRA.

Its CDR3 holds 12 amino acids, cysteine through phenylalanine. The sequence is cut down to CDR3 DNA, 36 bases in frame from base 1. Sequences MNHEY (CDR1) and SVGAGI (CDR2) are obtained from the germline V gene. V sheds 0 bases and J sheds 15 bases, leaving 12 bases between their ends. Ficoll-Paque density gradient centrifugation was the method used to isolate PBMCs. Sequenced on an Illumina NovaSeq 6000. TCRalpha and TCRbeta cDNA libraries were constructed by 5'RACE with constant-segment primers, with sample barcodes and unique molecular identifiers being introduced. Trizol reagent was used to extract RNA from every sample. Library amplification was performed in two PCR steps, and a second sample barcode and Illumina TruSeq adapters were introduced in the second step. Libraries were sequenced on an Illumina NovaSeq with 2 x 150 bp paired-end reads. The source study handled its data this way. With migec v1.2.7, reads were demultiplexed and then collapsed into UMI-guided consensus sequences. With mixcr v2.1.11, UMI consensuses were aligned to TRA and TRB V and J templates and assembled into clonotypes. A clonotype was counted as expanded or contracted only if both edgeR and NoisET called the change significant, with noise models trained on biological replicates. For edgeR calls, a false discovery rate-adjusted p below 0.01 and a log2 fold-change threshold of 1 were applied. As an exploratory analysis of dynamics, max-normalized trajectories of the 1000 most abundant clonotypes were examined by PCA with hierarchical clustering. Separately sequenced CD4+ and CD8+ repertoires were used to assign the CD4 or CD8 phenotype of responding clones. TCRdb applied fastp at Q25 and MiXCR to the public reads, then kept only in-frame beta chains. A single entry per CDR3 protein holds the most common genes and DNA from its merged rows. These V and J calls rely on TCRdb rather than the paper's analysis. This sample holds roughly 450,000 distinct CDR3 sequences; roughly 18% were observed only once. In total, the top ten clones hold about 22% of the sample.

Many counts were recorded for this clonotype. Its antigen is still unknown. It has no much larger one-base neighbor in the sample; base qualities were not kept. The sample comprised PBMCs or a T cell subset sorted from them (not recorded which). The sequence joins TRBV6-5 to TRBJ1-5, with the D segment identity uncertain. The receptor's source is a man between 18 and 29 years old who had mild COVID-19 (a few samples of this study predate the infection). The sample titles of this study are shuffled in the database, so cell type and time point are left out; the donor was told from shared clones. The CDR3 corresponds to CASSYSDGIPHF. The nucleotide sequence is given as TGTGCCAGCAGTTACTCGGACGGGATTCCGCATTTT.